Listed below are T cell receptor beta chains from one sample, sequenced in a study of CD8 T cells in Susac syndrome. TCRdb analysed the immunoSEQ multiplex PCR reads with MiXCR anew, one entry per CDR3 protein. The table has 110,000 to 150,000 distinct CDR3 sequences, approximately 94% seen once; the top ten hold about 0.08%. Sequences were obtained from CD4+ T cells from PBMCs. Receptors originate from a human donor with Susac syndrome. The CDR3 runs from the conserved cysteine through the conserved F or W. The D gene is left open where the match is weak. Clone size is shown for a subset of rows, as once, few, many or a class of expanded clone.

d_call clone_size j_call v_call cdr3_nt cdr3_aa
TRBD2 - TRBJ2-7 TRBV29-1 TGCAGCGTCCAAATAGCGGGAGGCCCCTACGAGCAGTACTTC CSVQIAGGPYEQYF
- - TRBJ2-7 TRBV12-3/TRBV12-4 TGTGCCAGCAGTTTGGGGGACGGCCTCGGGCAGTACTTC CASSLGDGLGQYF
- - TRBJ2-7 TRBV18 TGTGCCAGCTCGGGCCCTGGGTCCTACGAGCAGTACTTC CASSGPGSYEQYF
TRBD1 - TRBJ1-4 TRBV19 TGTGCCAGTAAACGGGACAGTTCAACTAATGAAAAACTGTTTTTT CASKRDSSTNEKLFF
TRBD2 - TRBJ2-3 TRBV11-2 TGTGCCAGCAGCTCTCTTGGACCGGGACTAGCCCTCCTTACGCAGTATTTT CASSSLGPGLALLTQYF
- - TRBJ2-1 TRBV6-4 TGTGCCAGCAGCCACATCCCTGGGGACGGTAACAATGAGCAGTTCTTC CASSHIPGDGNNEQFF
- - TRBJ2-7 TRBV7-6 TGTGCCAGCAGCTTAGGAACAGCAGAGCAGTACTTC CASSLGTAEQYF
- - TRBJ2-2 TRBV19 TGTGCCAGTAGGGCCGGGACACACACCGGGGAGCTGTTTTTT CASRAGTHTGELFF
- - TRBJ1-6 TRBV25-1 TGTGCCAGCAGTGCGGGACACTATTCACCCCTCCACTTT CASSAGHYSPLHF
- once TRBJ2-2 TRBV19 TGTGCCAGTAGTACCGCCCCCCCAGGGACTCTAGGGGAGCTGTTTTTT CASSTAPPGTLGELFF
- - TRBJ2-5 TRBV14 TGTGCCAGCAGCGGCTCACTGACCCGCCAAGAGACCCAGTACTTC CASSGSLTRQETQYF
- - TRBJ2-7 TRBV6-5 TGTGCCAGCAGTTACTCGAGGACGGGGCCAGTCTCCTACGAGCAGTACTTC CASSYSRTGPVSYEQYF
TRBD2 - TRBJ2-5 TRBV20-1 TGCAGTGCTCCCAAAACTAGCGGGGAGACCCAGTACTTC CSAPKTSGETQYF
TRBD1 - TRBJ2-1 TRBV20-1 TGCAGTGCTAGACCCGGACAGGACAATGAGCAGTTCTTC CSARPGQDNEQFF
- - TRBJ1-5 TRBV19 TGTGCCAGTAGTATCGGGACAATTATGAATCAGCCCCAGCATTTT CASSIGTIMNQPQHF
TRBD1 - TRBJ1-2 TRBV3-1 TGTGCCAGCAGCCAAGAAATGGGGACAGGGATCCACTATGGCTACACCTTC CASSQEMGTGIHYGYTF
- - TRBJ1-5 TRBV20-1 TGCAGTGCCTGTGTCAGGGGAGCCCAGCCCCAGCATTTT CSACVRGAQPQHF
- - TRBJ2-5 TRBV4-1 TGCGCCAGCAGCCAAGTCCCTAAGACTACCACCCAAGAGACCCAGTACTTC CASSQVPKTTTQETQYF